One sample yielded the 4 T cell receptor beta chains listed below, sequenced in a study of cytomegalovirus exposure and HLA in healthy donors. PCR involved 60 Vbeta and 13 Jbeta primers. Only in-frame clones appear in the TCRdb table, and some are missing; sequencing was by immunoSEQ multiplex PCR. The sample has about 99,000 clones, roughly 83% seen once. Sequenced input: PBMCs. The receptor set was obtained from a male donor in good health and CMV-seropositive.

The chain has TRBV19 and TRBJ2-5; D may be TRBD2 (5 bases). CDR3 size: 15 residues. Germline V gene lookup returns CDR1 LNHDA and CDR2 SQIVND (reference sequence). V was shortened by 0 bases and J by 7 bases, with 15 bases between the two germline ends. The CDR3 bases are TGTGCCAGTAGTATAGATAGGTCGGGAAGCGGGACCCAGTACTTC. Translation gives CASSIDRSGSGTQYF.

The V gene is TRBV6-1, the J gene TRBJ2-3; maybe TRBD1 (5 bases). CDR3 length equals 12 residues. Per the germline V gene, CDR1 is MNHNS and CDR2 is SASEGT. Between the trimmed V and J ends, which lost 6 bases and 8 bases, there was a span of 12 bases. As DNA, the CDR3 is TGTGCCAGCAGGCTCGACAGAGGTACGCAGTATTTT. This codes for CASRLDRGTQYF.

This clone appeared a single time. The CDR3, as DNA: TGTGCCAGCAGGTCCGGGACAGCCGGGGAGCTGTTTTTT. It specifies CASRSGTAGELFF. The chain is built from TRBV6-5 and TRBJ2-2, with 7 bases that match TRBD1. The ends lost 6 bases at V and 6 bases at J; junction bases unmatched: 4. The CDR3 is 13 residues long. CDR1 MNHEY and CDR2 SVGAGI come from the germline V gene.

This chain links TRBV5-1 with TRBJ1-4; D is undetermined. V shed 4 bases and J shed 0 bases, with 10 bases lying between them. Germline CDR1 and CDR2: SGHRS and YFSETQ. The CDR3 loop spans 15 amino acids. CDR3 residues: CASSPDGATNEKLFF. Written as DNA, the CDR3 is TGCGCCAGCAGCCCCGACGGAGCAACTAATGAAAAACTGTTTTTT.